This TCR beta chain was obtained from a study of PD-L1 blockade in urothelial cancer. For the study at large: Patients' atezolizumab regimen, 1,200 mg intravenously every 3 weeks, began around 2014. Blood analysis took place 3 weeks (second dose) and 6 weeks after treatment start. Study-wide results and limits: Better progression-free and overall survival followed lower pretreatment blood clonality.

Turning to this clone: Antigen specificity is unknown.

The CDR3 covers 15 residues. Time point described: peripheral blood 6 weeks after treatment start. Each patient presented with locally advanced or metastatic urothelial carcinoma. Here immunoSEQ multiplex PCR was the method, and the copy in TCRdb shows in-frame clones only, minus some. Among under 150,000 clones listed, around nine tenths were seen once. The TCR originated in a man between 60 and 75 years old with urothelial cancer. The source material was PBMCs, sampled around atezolizumab (anti-PD-L1) treatment. The chain links TRBV21-1 to TRBJ2-7; the table gives TRBD2 as D, unverified against the DNA. TRBV21-1 is annotated as a pseudogene. CDR3 protein: CASSKGTSKFPQQYF. The CDR3 bases are TGTGCCAGCAGCAAAGGGACTAGCAAATTCCCCCAGCAGTACTTC.